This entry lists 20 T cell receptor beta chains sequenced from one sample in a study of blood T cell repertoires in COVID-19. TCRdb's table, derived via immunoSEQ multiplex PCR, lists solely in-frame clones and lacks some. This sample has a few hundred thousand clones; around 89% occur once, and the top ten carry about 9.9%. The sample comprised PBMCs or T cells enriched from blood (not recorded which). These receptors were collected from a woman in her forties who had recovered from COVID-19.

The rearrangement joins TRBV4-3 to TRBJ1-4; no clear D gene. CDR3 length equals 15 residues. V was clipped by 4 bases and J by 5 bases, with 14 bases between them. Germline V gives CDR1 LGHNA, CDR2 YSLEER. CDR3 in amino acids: CASSRGRAQNEKLFF. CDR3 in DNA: TGCGCCAGCAGCCGCGGGAGAGCCCAAAATGAAAAACTGTTTTTT.

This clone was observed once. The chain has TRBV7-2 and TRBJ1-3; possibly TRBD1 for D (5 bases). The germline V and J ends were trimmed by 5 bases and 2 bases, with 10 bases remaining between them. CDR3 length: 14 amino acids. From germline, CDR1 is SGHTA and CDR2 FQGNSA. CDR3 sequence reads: CASSHRGAGNTIYF. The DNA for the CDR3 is TGTGCCAGCAGCCACCGGGGGGCTGGAAACACCATATATTTT.

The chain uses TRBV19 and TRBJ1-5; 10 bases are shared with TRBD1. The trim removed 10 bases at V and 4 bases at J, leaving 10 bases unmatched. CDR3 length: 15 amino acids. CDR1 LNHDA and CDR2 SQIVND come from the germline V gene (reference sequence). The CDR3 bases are TGTGCCACCTCTTCGGGACAGGGGAAGAATCAGCCCCAGCATTTT. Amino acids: CATSSGQGKNQPQHF. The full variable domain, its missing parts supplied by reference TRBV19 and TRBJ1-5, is DGGITQSPKYLFRKEGQNVTLSCEQNLNHDAMYWYRQDPGQGLRLIYYSQIVNDFQKGDIAEGYSVSREKKESFPLTVTSAQKNPTAFYLCATSSGQGKNQPQHFGDGTRLSIL.

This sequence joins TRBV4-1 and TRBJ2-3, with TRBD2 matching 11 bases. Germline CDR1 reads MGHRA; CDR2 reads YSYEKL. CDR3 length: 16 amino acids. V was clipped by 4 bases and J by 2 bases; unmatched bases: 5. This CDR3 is CASSPGLAEPTDTQYF. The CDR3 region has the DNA TGCGCCAGCAGCCCGGGACTAGCGGAGCCCACAGATACGCAGTATTTT.

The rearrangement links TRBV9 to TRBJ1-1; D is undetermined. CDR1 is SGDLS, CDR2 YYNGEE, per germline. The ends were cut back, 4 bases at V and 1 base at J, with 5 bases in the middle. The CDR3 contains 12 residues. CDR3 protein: CASSPGNTEAFF. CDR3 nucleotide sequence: TGTGCCAGCAGCCCCGGGAACACTGAAGCTTTCTTT.

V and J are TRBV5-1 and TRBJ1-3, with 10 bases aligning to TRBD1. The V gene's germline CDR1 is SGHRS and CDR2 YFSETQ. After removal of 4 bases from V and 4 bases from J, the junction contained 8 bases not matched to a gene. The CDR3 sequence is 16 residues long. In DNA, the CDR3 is TGCGCCAGCAGCATGTGGGACAGGGGCTCCGGAAACACCATATATTTT. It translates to CASSMWDRGSGNTIYF. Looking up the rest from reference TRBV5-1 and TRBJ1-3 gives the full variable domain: KAGVTQTPRYLIKTRGQQVTLSCSPISGHRSVSWYQQTPGQGLQFLFEYFSETQRNKGNFPGRFSGRQFSNSRSEMNVSTLELGDSALYLCASSMWDRGSGNTIYFGEGSWLTVV.

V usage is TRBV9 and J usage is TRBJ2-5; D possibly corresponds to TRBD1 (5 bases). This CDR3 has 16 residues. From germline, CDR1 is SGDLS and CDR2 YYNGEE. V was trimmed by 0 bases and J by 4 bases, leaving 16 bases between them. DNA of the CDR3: TGTGCCAGCAGCGTAGAGGGCACAGGTTGGGGAGAGACCCAGTACTTC. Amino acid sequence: CASSVEGTGWGETQYF.

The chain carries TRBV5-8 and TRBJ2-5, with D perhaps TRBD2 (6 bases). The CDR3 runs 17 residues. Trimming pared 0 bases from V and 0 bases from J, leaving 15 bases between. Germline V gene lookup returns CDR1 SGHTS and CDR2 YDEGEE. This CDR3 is CASSLVWVGDYQETQYF. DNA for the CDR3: TGTGCCAGCAGCTTGGTTTGGGTGGGGGACTACCAAGAGACCCAGTACTTC.

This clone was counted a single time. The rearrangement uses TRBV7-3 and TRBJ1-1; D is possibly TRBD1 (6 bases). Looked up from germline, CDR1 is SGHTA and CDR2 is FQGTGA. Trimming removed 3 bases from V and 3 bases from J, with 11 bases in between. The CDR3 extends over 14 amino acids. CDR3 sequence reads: CASSLPGVHTEAFF. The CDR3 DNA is TGTGCCAGCAGCTTGCCAGGGGTCCACACTGAAGCTTTCTTT.

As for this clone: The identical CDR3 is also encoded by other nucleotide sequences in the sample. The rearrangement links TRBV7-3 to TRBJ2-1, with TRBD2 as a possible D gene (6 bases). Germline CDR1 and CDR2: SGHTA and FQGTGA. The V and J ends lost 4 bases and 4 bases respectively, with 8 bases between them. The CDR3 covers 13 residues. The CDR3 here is CASSSGTYNEQFF. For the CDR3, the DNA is TGTGCCAGCAGCTCCGGGACTTACAATGAGCAGTTCTTC.

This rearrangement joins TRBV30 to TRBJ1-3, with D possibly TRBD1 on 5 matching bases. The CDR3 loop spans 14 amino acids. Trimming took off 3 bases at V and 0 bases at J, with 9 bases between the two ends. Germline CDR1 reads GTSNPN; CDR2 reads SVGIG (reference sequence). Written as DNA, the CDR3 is TGTGCCTGGAGACGGGGGGGCTCTGGAAACACCATATATTTT. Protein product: CAWRRGGSGNTIYF.

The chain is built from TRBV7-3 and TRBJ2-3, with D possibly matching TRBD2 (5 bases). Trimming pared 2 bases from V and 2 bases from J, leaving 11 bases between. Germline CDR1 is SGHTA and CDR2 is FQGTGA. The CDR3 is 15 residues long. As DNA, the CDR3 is TGTGCCAGCAGCTTATCGGGATTACCCACAGATACGCAGTATTTT. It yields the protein CASSLSGLPTDTQYF. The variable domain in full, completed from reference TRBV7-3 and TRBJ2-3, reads GAGVSQTPSNKVTEKGKYVELRCDPISGHTALYWYRQSLGQGPEFLIYFQGTGAADDSGLPNDRFFAVRPEGSVSTLKIQRTERGDSAVYLCASSLSGLPTDTQYFGPGTRLTVL.

The CDR3: CASSNALAGEQFF. The CDR3 nucleotides read TGTGCCAGTAGTAACGCCCTAGCGGGAGAGCAGTTCTTC. This rearrangement joins TRBV19 to TRBJ2-1; TRBD2 aligns across 9 bases. Germline V gene lookup returns CDR1 LNHDA and CDR2 SQIVND (reference sequence). Trimming removed 4 bases from V and 10 bases from J; junction bases left unmatched: 5. The CDR3 runs to 13 residues.

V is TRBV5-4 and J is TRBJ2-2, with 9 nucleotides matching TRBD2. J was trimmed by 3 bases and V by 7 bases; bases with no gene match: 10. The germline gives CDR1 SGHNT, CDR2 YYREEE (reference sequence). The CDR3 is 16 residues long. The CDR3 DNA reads TGTGCCAGCCGTTGGGGGGTAGCGGGAGACACCGGGGAGCTGTTTTTT. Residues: CASRWGVAGDTGELFF.

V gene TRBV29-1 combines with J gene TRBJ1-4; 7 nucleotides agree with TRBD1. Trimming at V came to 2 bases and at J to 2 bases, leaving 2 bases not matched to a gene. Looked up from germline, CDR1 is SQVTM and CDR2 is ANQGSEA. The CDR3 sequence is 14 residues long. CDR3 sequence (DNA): TGCAGCGTTGAACAGGGGGGTACTAATGAAAAACTGTTTTTT. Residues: CSVEQGGTNEKLFF.

CDR3 loop: CASSEQSGAGNTIYF. CDR3 nucleotide sequence: TGCGCCAGCAGTGAGCAGTCAGGGGCTGGAAACACCATATATTTT. The V call is TRBV10-2, the J call TRBJ1-3; possibly TRBD1 for D (6 bases). The V gene lost 2 bases and the J gene lost 2 bases, with 10 bases spanning the gap. CDR3 size: 15 residues. Germline CDR1 is WSHSY and CDR2 is SAAADI.

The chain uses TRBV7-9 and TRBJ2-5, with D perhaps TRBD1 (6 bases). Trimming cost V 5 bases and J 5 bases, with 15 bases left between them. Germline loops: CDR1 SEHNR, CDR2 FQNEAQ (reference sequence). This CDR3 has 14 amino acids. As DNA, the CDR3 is TGTGCCAGCAGCCCGGACAGTCATTGGGAGACCCAGTACTTC. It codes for CASSPDSHWETQYF.

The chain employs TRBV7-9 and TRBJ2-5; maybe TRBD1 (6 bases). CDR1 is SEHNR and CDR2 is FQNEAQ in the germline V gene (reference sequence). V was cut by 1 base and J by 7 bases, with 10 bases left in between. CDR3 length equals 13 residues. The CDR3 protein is CASSLEGVRTQYF. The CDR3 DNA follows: TGTGCCAGCAGCTTAGAGGGGGTTAGGACCCAGTACTTC.

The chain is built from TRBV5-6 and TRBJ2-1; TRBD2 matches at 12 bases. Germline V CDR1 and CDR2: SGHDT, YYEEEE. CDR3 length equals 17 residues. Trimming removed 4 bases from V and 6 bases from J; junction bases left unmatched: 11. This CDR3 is CASSRRTSGIVLNEQFF. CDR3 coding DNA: TGTGCCAGCAGCAGACGGACTAGCGGGATTGTGCTCAATGAGCAGTTCTTC.

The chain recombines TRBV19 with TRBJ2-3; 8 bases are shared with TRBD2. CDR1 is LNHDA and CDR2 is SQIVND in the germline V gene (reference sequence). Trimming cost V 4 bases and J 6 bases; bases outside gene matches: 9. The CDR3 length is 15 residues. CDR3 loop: CASSKPGGPRDTQYF. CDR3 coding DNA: TGTGCCAGTAGTAAACCGGGAGGGCCCCGGGATACGCAGTATTTT. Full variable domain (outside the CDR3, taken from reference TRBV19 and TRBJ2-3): DGGITQSPKYLFRKEGQNVTLSCEQNLNHDAMYWYRQDPGQGLRLIYYSQIVNDFQKGDIAEGYSVSREKKESFPLTVTSAQKNPTAFYLCASSKPGGPRDTQYFGPGTRLTVL.